A few counts support the clone carrying this T cell receptor beta chain. The antigen is unknown. The sample comes from a study of blood T cells in healthy people across ages. This CDR3 has 13 residues. J was trimmed by 7 bases and V by 6 bases; bases with no gene match: 9. The germline V gene has CDR1 SQVTM and CDR2 ANQGSEA. Study findings and constraints: Per million T cells, TCR beta diversity dropped about linearly as age rose. Diversity was higher, and naive CD4+ cells more numerous, in long-lived donors than in aged donors.

For the second PCR, which ran for about 6 to 12 cycles, a sample-barcoded 5' primer and a J-beta primer mix were used. Using its own MiXCR run on the 5' RACE reads, TCRdb lists one record per CDR3 protein. Seen here are about 640,000 distinct CDR3 sequences, roughly 53% observed once, and the top ten hold around 37%. Each donor gave roughly 9.8 milliliters of peripheral blood. At least 6 million PBMCs were isolated per sample. This chain connects TRBV29-1 to TRBJ2-1; 7 bases match TRBD1. The receptor was isolated from a man between 60 and 70 years old in good health. Sequenced material: blood. CDR3 in amino acids: CSVNRQGLNEQFF. In DNA form, the CDR3 reads TGCAGCGTCAACAGACAGGGTTTGAATGAGCAGTTCTTC.